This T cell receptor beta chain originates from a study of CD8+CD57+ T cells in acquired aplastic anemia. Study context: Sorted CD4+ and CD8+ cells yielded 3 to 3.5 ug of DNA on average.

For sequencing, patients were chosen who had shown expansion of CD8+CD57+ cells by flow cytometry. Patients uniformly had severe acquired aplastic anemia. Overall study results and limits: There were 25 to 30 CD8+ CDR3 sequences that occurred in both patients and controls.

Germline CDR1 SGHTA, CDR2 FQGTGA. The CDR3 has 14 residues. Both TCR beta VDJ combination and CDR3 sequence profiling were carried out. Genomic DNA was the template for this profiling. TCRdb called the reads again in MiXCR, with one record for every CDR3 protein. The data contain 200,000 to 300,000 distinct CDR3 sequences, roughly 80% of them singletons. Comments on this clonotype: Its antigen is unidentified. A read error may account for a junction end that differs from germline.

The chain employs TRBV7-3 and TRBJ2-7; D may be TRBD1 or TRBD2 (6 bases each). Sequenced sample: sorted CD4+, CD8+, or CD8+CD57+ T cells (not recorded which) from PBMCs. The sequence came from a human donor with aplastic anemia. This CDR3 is CATSVRGLADEQYF. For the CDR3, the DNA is TGTGCCACCAGCGTACGGGGGCTAGCCGACGAGCAGTACTTC. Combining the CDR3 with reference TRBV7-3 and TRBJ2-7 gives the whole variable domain GAGVSQTPSNKVTEKGKYVELRCDPISGHTALYWYRQSLGQGPEFLIYFQGTGAADDSGLPNDRFFAVRPEGSVSTLKIQRTERGDSAVYLCATSVRGLADEQYFGPGTRLTVT.